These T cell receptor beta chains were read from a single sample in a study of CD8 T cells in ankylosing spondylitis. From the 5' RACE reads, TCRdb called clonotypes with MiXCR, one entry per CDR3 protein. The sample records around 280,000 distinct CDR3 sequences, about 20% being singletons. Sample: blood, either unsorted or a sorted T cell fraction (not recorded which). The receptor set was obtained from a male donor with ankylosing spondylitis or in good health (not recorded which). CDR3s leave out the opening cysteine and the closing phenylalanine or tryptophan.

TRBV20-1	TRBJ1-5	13	SARDGVVGNQPQH
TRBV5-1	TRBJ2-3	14	ASSPFLAGYTDTQY
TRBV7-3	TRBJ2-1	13	ASSLETGSYNEQF
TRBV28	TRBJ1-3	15	ASLQGLGAGPGNTIY
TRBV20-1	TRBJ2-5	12	SASSGWNQETQY
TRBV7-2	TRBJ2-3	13	ASSSLAGVYDTQY
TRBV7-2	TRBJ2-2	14	ASSLRTSLNTGELF
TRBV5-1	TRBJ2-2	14	ASSLRGQDVTGELF
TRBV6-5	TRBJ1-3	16	ASSYSIFGAHSGNTIY
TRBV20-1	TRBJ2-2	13	SAPQALSGTGELF
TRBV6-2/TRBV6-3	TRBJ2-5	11	ASSYPEYKTQY
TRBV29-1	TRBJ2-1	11	SVRGTASDEQF
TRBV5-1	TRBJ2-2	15	ASSLRFSGGNTGELF
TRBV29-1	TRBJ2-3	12	SVRVAGVGDTQY
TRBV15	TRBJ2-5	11	ATQRIQKETQY
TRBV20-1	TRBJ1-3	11	SASTGPGNTIY
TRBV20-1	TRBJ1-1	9	SARDFPEAF
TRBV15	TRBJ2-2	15	ATSRDDVAQNTGELF
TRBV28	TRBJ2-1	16	ASSLGRGVADRKSEQF
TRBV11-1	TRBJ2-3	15	ASSLAPAGGSGDTQY
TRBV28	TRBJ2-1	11	ASSLFGGDEQF